The 7 T cell receptor beta chains below come from one sample, sequenced in a study of blood T cell repertoires in COVID-19. TCRdb's copy holds only in-frame clones and misses some; the assay was immunoSEQ multiplex PCR. The sample has roughly 80,000 clones, around 83% seen once. The sample consisted of peripheral blood. The origin of the receptors is a human donor in a cohort sampled during active COVID-19.

This chain joins TRBV25-1 and TRBJ1-1, with 8 bases fitting TRBD1. Germline assignment: CDR1 MGHDK and CDR2 SYGVNS. The CDR3 covers 15 residues. V lost 6 bases, J lost 6 bases, and 12 bases stayed unmatched. The CDR3 sequence: CASSPTGQGRAEAFF. The CDR3 nucleotides are TGTGCCAGCAGCCCCACCGGACAGGGTCGGGCTGAAGCTTTCTTT.

The V gene is TRBV2, the J gene TRBJ1-1, with D hard to call. CDR3 length equals 15 residues. Per germline, CDR1 SNHLY and CDR2 FYNNEI. Deletions cut 6 bases from V and 3 bases from J, with 17 bases between. For the CDR3, the DNA is TGTGCCAGCAGGGACTATGGAGGGTTAGACACTGAAGCTTTCTTT. As protein: CASRDYGGLDTEAFF.

V gene TRBV29-1 combines with J gene TRBJ1-2, with 7 bases aligning to TRBD1. With 3 bases clipped from V and 1 base from J, the junction kept 8 bases outside the gene matches. The CDR3 runs to 15 residues. The germline gives CDR1 SQVTM, CDR2 ANQGSEA. The CDR3 DNA reads as TGCAGCGTTGACAAACAGGGGACATATAACTATGGCTACACCTTC. This codes for CSVDKQGTYNYGYTF.

This clone was detected only once. V gene TRBV3-1 (or the pseudogene TRBV3-2) combines with J gene TRBJ2-2, with D possibly being TRBD2 (6 bases). V shed 3 bases and J shed 6 bases, with 17 bases lying between them. The CDR3 is 16 amino acids. In germline, CDR1 is LGHDT, CDR2 YNNKEL (reference sequence). In nucleotides, the CDR3 is TGTGCCAGCAGCCACGACGCGCGGGGTATCGCCGGGGAGCTGTTTTTT. Translated, it gives CASSHDARGIAGELFF.

V and J are TRBV30 and TRBJ1-1; possible D gene TRBD1, 6 bases. With 2 bases removed from V and 9 bases from J, the gap between germline ends came to 13 bases. The CDR3 has 12 residues. Germline values: CDR1 GTSNPN, CDR2 SVGIG (reference sequence). For the CDR3, the DNA is TGTGCCTGGAGTTTGTTCCAGGGGCAAGCTTTCTTT. Its translation is CAWSLFQGQAFF.

The chain joins TRBV3-1 (or the pseudogene TRBV3-2) to TRBJ2-1; weak D call: TRBD2 (5 bases). V gave up 4 bases and J gave up 1 base, with 8 bases separating them. CDR1 and CDR2 from the germline V gene are LGHDT and YNNKEL (reference sequence). The CDR3 covers 14 residues. DNA of the CDR3: TGTGCCAGCAGCCGCCCGGGATCCTACAATGAGCAGTTCTTC. Encoded protein: CASSRPGSYNEQFF.

V and J are TRBV28 and TRBJ2-3, with TRBD2 identical over 11 bases. The CDR3 sequence is 16 residues long. V lost 6 bases and J lost 2; bases outside the gene matches: 7. Germline assignment: CDR1 MDHEN and CDR2 SYDVKM. CDR3 sequence (DNA): TGTGCCAGCAGAACGCCGGGACTAGCGGCCACAGATACGCAGTATTTT. Its protein is CASRTPGLAATDTQYF.